This T cell receptor (beta chain) comes out of a study of blood T cell repertoires in COVID-19. As for the study in general: Sources were T cells, B-cell-depleted T cells, or PBMCs; the material itself was cDNA or gDNA.

Produced via immunoSEQ multiplex PCR; TCRdb's table is partial and in-frame only. The repertoire holds roughly 120,000 clones, with over 75% as singletons. The germline V gene encodes CDR1 LNHDA and CDR2 SQIVND (reference sequence). V lost 8 bases and J lost 0, with 14 bases in between. CDR3 length: 14 amino acids. The chain uses TRBV19 and TRBJ2-7, with a possible D match to TRBD1 (5 bases). The TCR originated in a human donor with active COVID-19. The donor label of this sample is uncertain. The material sequenced was peripheral blood. The CDR3 region has the DNA TGTGCCAGTTCTCTTAGTACAGGCTCCTACGAGCAGTACTTC. It yields the protein CASSLSTGSYEQYF.